A selection of T cell receptor beta chains follows, all from one sample in a study of shared clonotypes between healthy human individuals. Assay used: immunoSEQ multiplex PCR; TCRdb lists only in-frame clones, some missing. The sample lists fewer than 130,000 clones; approximately 70% were seen once. Sequences were obtained from memory CD8+ T cells sorted from blood. The receptors come from a woman aged 30 to 39 in good health. CDR3s include the opening cysteine and the closing phenylalanine or tryptophan. Fields, in order: D gene, V gene, J gene, clone size, CDR3 DNA, CDR3 protein. D genes are given only for firm matches. Not all rows give a size; the values are once, few, many and, for expanded clones, a class.

TRBD2	TRBV29-1	TRBJ2-3	.	TGCAGCGTTGAAGACTTGGCTAGCGGGAGGTTCACAGATACGCAGTATTTT	CSVEDLASGRFTDTQYF
TRBD2	TRBV28	TRBJ2-3	.	TGTGCCAGCATCAATTTTGGGGGGGAGAGGTTTCAGTATTTT	CASINFGGERFQYF
.	TRBV4-1	TRBJ1-1	.	TGCGCCAGCAGCCTCTCCGGTGGAGGGGGAAACACTGAAGCTTTCTTT	CASSLSGGGGNTEAFF
TRBD1	TRBV6-6	TRBJ1-2	.	TGTGCCAGCAGTTTCGGACAGGAGAACTATGGCTACACCTTC	CASSFGQENYGYTF
TRBD2	TRBV28	TRBJ2-1	.	TGTGCCAGCAGTTTTGGCGGGAGGGACTTTTACAATGAGCAGTTCTTC	CASSFGGRDFYNEQFF
.	TRBV5-1	TRBJ1-6	.	TGCGCCAGCAGCTTGAGTTCACACTATAATTCACCCCTCCACTTT	CASSLSSHYNSPLHF
TRBD2	TRBV7-9	TRBJ2-3	.	TGTGCCAGCAGCCTCGGACTAGCGGGATACACAGATACGCAGTATTTT	CASSLGLAGYTDTQYF
.	TRBV11-2	TRBJ1-2	.	TGTGCCAGCAGCTCCAACGTGGGTTGGATCTATGGCTACACCTTC	CASSSNVGWIYGYTF
.	TRBV11-2	TRBJ2-7	.	TGTGCCAGCAGCTTGCAGGGCCCTACCTACGAGCAGTACTTC	CASSLQGPTYEQYF
.	TRBV28	TRBJ1-1	many	TGTGCCAGCGTCCCGCCATTGAACACTGAAGCTTTCTTT	CASVPPLNTEAFF
TRBD2	TRBV7-8	TRBJ2-7	.	TGTGCCAGCAGCTCATTAGCGGGAGTCTTTTACGAGCAGTACTTC	CASSSLAGVFYEQYF
.	TRBV11-2	TRBJ2-7	few	TGTGCCAGCAGCTTAGTTCGTAATACCTACGAGCAGTACTTC	CASSLVRNTYEQYF
.	TRBV4-1	TRBJ2-7	.	TGCGCCAGCAGCCAAGATTGGTTCTGGTTCAACGAGCAGTACTTC	CASSQDWFWFNEQYF
.	TRBV20-1	TRBJ1-2	.	TGCAGAGTAACAAAAGGGGATGGCTACACCTTC	CRVTKGDGYTF
TRBD1	TRBV5-5	TRBJ2-7	.	TGTGCCAGCAGCTCCGCACAGGGGTTCTCCTACGAGCAGTACTTC	CASSSAQGFSYEQYF
.	TRBV2	TRBJ2-1	few	TGTGCCAGCAGAGACCCGCGGCAAACCTACAATGAGCAGTTCTTC	CASRDPRQTYNEQFF
TRBD2	TRBV5-6	TRBJ2-2	.	TGTGCCAGCAGCCTCGGGACTAGCGGGTGGCTCGGGGAGCTGTTTTTT	CASSLGTSGWLGELFF
TRBD2	TRBV7-9	TRBJ2-1	few	TGTGCCAGCAGCCTAACTAGCGGGGGCCGCCAGGACGCTGAGCAGTTCTTC	CASSLTSGGRQDAEQFF
TRBD1	TRBV9	TRBJ1-4	.	TGTGCCAGCAGCGTATTGGACAGGGGAAGCGAAAAACTGTTTTTT	CASSVLDRGSEKLFF
.	TRBV28	TRBJ1-2	.	TGTGCCAGTTCTCCAATGGAGCGATACTATGGCTACACCTTC	CASSPMERYYGYTF
.	TRBV19	TRBJ2-1	.	TGTGCCAGTAGTTTCCAGCGGGCCTACAATGAGCAGTTCTTC	CASSFQRAYNEQFF
.	TRBV7-2	TRBJ1-2	.	TGTGCCAGCAGCTTAGTAGGCTATGGCTACACCTTC	CASSLVGYGYTF
TRBD2	TRBV28	TRBJ2-3	.	TGTGCCAGCAGTTTCCCGGGAGGAGTTAGCACAGATACGCAGTATTTT	CASSFPGGVSTDTQYF
.	TRBV7-8	TRBJ2-7	.	TGTGCCAGCAGCATTCAAATGACAGTCAACTACGAGCAGTACTTC	CASSIQMTVNYEQYF
TRBD1	TRBV5-8	TRBJ1-3	.	TGTGCCAGCAGCCCGCAGGGGACAGGCTACGGAAACACCATATATTTT	CASSPQGTGYGNTIYF
.	TRBV7-9	TRBJ2-7	many	TGTGCCAGCGTCCAGGACGGCCAATACGAGCAGTACTTC	CASVQDGQYEQYF
.	TRBV10-1	TRBJ1-2	.	TGCGCCAGCAGTGAGGGGACCTCTGGAAACTATGGCTACACCTTC	CASSEGTSGNYGYTF
TRBD1	TRBV5-1	TRBJ1-1	few	TGCGCCAGCAGCTTCGAGGGGGCCACTGAAGCTTTCTTT	CASSFEGATEAFF
.	TRBV5-6	TRBJ1-4	once	TGTGCCAGCAGCTCGGAGGGCAGGGGAGTTGAAAAACTGTTTTTT	CASSSEGRGVEKLFF
.	TRBV4-1	TRBJ2-7	.	TGCGCCAGCAGCCGCCAAGGCCCGGGGTTCGACGAGCAGTACTTC	CASSRQGPGFDEQYF
.	TRBV11-2	TRBJ2-7	once	TGTGCCAGCAGCCTCATTCAGACAGGAGGATCCTACGAGCAGTACTTC	CASSLIQTGGSYEQYF
.	TRBV20-1	TRBJ1-2	many	TGCAGTGCGACGGAAGGGGGCTACACCTTC	CSATEGGYTF
.	TRBV28	TRBJ2-7	.	TGTGCCAGCAGTTTAGGAGACAGCTCCTACGAGCAGTACTTC	CASSLGDSSYEQYF
.	TRBV5-1	TRBJ2-7	.	TGCGCCAGCAGCTTGGAACGGGCCAACGAATGGGACCGCGAGCAGTACTTC	CASSLERANEWDREQYF
TRBD1	TRBV15	TRBJ2-7	.	TGTGCCACCAGCAGTAGAGGGACAGCGTCCTACGAGCAGTACTTC	CATSSRGTASYEQYF
.	TRBV28	TRBJ1-1	.	TGTGCCAGCAGGGCGGACGGGAACACTGAAGCTTTCTTT	CASRADGNTEAFF
.	TRBV5-4	TRBJ2-3	many	TGTGCCAGCAGCTCCGGAGGTCTAGAGGATACGCAGTATTTT	CASSSGGLEDTQYF
.	TRBV10-3	TRBJ2-1	.	TGTGCCATCAGCCGACTCGGGCTTCAATACAATGAGCAGTTCTTC	CAISRLGLQYNEQFF
.	TRBV27	TRBJ2-7	many	TGTGCCAGCGGGGACCCGTCAGTCTTC	CASGDPSVF
.	TRBV10-3	TRBJ2-5	.	TGTGCCATCAGTGAGGGGACATCCCAAGAGACCCAGTACTTC	CAISEGTSQETQYF